The clone carrying this T cell receptor (beta chain) has a handful of counts. The record originates from a study of blood T cell repertoires in COVID-19. Across the whole study: Sites in the United States, Italy and Spain provided acute and convalescent COVID-19 samples. The cDNA or gDNA used as material had been derived from T cells, B-cell-depleted T cells, or PBMCs.

The ends lost 5 bases at V and 6 bases at J; junction bases unmatched: 7. The CDR3 sequence is 14 residues long. Germline V gives CDR1 MNHNS, CDR2 SASEGT. In the original processing: It was from reference gene primer amplification that nucleated cell counts were estimated. TCRdb's copy holds only in-frame clones and misses some; the assay was immunoSEQ multiplex PCR. V, J and clone size were drawn from that table, and D and trimming were deduced from the DNA. The data contain some 120,000 clones, roughly four fifths of them singletons. A Seattle source enrolled patients during active infection and followed them longitudinally.

Sequencing was carried out using peripheral blood. This TCR derives from a man in his thirties or forties with COVID-19, enrolled during active disease. The chain links TRBV6-1 to TRBJ2-3, with 8 positions matching TRBD1. The CDR3 nucleotides read TGTGCCAGCAGTCGGACAGGGAGTGAGGATACGCAGTATTTT. As protein: CASSRTGSEDTQYF.